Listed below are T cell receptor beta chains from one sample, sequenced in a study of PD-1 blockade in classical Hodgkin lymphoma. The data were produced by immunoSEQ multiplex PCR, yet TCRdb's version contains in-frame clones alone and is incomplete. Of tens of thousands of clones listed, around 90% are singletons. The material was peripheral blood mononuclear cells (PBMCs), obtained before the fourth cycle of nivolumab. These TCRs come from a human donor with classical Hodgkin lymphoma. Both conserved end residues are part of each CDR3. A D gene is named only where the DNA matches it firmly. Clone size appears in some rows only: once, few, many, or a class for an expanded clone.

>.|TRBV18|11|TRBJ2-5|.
CASSNQETQYF
TGTGCCAGCTCCAACCAAGAGACCCAGTACTTC
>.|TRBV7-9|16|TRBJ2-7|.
CASSLAPGKISYEQYF
TGTGCCAGCAGCTTAGCACCAGGGAAAATTTCCTACGAGCAGTACTTC
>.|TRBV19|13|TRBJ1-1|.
CASRGRYGTEAFF
TGTGCCAGTAGGGGTCGTTATGGAACTGAAGCTTTCTTT
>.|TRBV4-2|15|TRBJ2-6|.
CASSQEGSGANVLTF
TGTGCCAGCAGCCAAGAGGGTTCTGGGGCCAACGTCCTGACTTTC
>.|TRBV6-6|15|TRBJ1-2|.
CASSYSTDLDYGYTF
TGTGCCAGCAGTTACTCAACAGACTTGGACTATGGCTACACCTTC
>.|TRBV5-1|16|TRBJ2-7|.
CASSLESEITSYEQYF
TGCGCCAGCAGCTTGGAGTCCGAGATAACCTCCTACGAGCAGTACTTC
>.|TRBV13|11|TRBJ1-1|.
CASSLNTEAFF
TGTGCCAGCAGCTTAAACACTGAAGCTTTCTTT
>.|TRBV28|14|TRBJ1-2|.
CASSYRDGSYGYTF
TGTGCCAGCAGCTACAGGGATGGGAGCTATGGCTACACCTTC
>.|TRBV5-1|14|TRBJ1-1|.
CASSLIRENTEAFF
TGCGCCAGCAGCTTGATTCGGGAGAACACTGAAGCTTTCTTT
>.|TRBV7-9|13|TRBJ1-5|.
CASSSGMNQPQHF
TGTGCCAGCAGCTCAGGTATGAATCAGCCCCAGCATTTT
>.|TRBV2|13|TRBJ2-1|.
CASRDRGRDEQFF
TGTGCCAGCAGGGACAGAGGTCGCGATGAGCAGTTCTTC
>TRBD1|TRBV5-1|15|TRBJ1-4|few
CASSPDRGSNEKLFF
TGCGCCAGCAGCCCCGACAGGGGATCTAATGAAAAACTGTTTTTT
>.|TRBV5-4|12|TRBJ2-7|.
CASSLGTYEQYF
TGTGCCAGCAGCCTGGGGACCTACGAGCAGTACTTC
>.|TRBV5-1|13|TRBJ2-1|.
CASSLFIYNEQFF
TGCGCCAGCAGCTTGTTCATTTACAATGAGCAGTTCTTC
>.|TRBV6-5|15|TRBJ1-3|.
CASSQTPGGRNTIYF
TGTGCCAGCAGTCAAACCCCCGGGGGTCGAAACACCATATATTTT
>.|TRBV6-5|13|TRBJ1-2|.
CASRTAANYGYTF
TGTGCCAGCAGGACAGCCGCTAACTATGGCTACACCTTC
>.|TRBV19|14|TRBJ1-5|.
CASSIVQGNQPQHF
TGTGCCAGTAGTATAGTCCAGGGCAATCAGCCCCAGCATTTT
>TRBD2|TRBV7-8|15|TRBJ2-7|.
CASSLGEGPTYEQYF
TGTGCCAGCAGCTTGGGGGAGGGGCCAACCTACGAGCAGTACTTC
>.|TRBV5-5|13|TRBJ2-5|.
CASSLWDQETQYF
TGTGCCAGCAGCTTGTGGGATCAAGAGACCCAGTACTTC
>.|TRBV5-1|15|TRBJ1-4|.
CASSTQGTTNEKLFF
TGCGCCAGCAGCACGCAGGGCACAACTAATGAAAAACTGTTTTTT
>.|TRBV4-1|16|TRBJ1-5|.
CASSRLQGAGNQPQHF
TGCGCCAGCAGCCGCTTACAGGGAGCGGGCAATCAGCCCCAGCATTTT
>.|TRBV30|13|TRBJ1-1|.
CAWSALGGTEAFF
TGTGCCTGGAGCGCCCTGGGGGGGACTGAAGCTTTCTTT
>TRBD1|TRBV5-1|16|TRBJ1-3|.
CASSLEGGVNGNTIYF
TGCGCCAGCAGCTTGGAAGGGGGCGTAAACGGAAACACCATATATTTT
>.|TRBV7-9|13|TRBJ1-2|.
CASSLGLNYGYTF
TGTGCCAGCTCCTTGGGACTGAACTATGGCTACACCTTC